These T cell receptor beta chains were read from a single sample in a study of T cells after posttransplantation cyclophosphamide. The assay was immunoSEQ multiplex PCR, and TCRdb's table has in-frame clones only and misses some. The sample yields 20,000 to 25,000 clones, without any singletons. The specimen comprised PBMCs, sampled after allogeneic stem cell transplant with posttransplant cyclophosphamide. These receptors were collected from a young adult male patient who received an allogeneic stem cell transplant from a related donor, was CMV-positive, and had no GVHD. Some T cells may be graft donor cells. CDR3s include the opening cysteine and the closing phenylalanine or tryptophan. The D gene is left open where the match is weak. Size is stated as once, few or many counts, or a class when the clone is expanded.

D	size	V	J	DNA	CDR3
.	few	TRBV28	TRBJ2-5	TGTGCCAGCAGGTTGTCGCGGCACAAACAAGAGACCCAGTACTTC	CASRLSRHKQETQYF
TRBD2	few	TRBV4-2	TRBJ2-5	TGTGCCAGCAGCCACTCTGGGACTAGCGGGACGGAGACCCAGTACTTC	CASSHSGTSGTETQYF
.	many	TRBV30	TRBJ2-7	TGTGCCTGGAATCAGGGTGGGTACGAGCAGTACTTC	CAWNQGGYEQYF
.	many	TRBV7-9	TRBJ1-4	TGTGCCAGCAGCTCCGAGCCCAGGGAACCTTATGAAAAACTGTTTTTT	CASSSEPREPYEKLFF
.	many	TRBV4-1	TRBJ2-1	TGCGCCAGCAGCCAACCCACCAGGAAAGACAATGAGCAGTTCTTC	CASSQPTRKDNEQFF
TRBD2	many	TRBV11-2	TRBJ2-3	TGTGCCAGCAGCGGAGCGGGAGGGCCGACAGATACGCAGTATTTT	CASSGAGGPTDTQYF
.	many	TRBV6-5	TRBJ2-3	TGTGCCAGCAGTCGGGTTCTCCGGGGTACGCAGTATTTT	CASSRVLRGTQYF
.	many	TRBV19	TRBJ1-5	TGTGCCAGTAGCCCCGGGGGGCAGCCCCAGCATTTT	CASSPGGQPQHF
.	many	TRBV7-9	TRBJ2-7	TGTGCCAGCAGCCCCACCGTGACTAGCTCCTACGAGCAGTACTTC	CASSPTVTSSYEQYF
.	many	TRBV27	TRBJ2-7	TGTGCCAGCAGCCAGGCCTCCCGGCACGAGCAGTACTTC	CASSQASRHEQYF
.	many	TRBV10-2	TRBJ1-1	TGCGCCAACCAAAGGGGCGCGAACACTGAAGCTTTCTTT	CANQRGANTEAFF
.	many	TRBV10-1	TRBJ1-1	TGCGCCAGCAGTCAATCCGGACAGCGTGAAGCTTTCTTT	CASSQSGQREAFF
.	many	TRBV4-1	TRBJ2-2	TGCGCCAGCAGCCAAGATCAGAACACCGGGGAGCTGTTTTTT	CASSQDQNTGELFF
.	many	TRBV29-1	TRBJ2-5	TGCAGCGTTGTAGGGCTAGCACAAGAGACCCAGTACTTC	CSVVGLAQETQYF
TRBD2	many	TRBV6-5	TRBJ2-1	TGTGCCAGCAGTTACACAGCGGGGGGCACTTACAATGAGCAGTTCTTC	CASSYTAGGTYNEQFF
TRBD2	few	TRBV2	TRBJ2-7	TGTGCCAGCAGCGGCGGGGGTCGGGTCGAGCAGTACTTC	CASSGGGRVEQYF
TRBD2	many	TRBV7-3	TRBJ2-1	TGTGCCAGCAGCCCCGGGTCTAGCGGGATTAATGAGCAGTTCTTC	CASSPGSSGINEQFF
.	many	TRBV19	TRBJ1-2	TGTGCCAGTAGTACGCATGGGGGGTCCTACTATGGCTACACCTTC	CASSTHGGSYYGYTF
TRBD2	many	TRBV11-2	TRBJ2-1	TGTGCCAGCAGCTTACGGGGGGGAGGGCCCGATGAGCAGTTCTTC	CASSLRGGGPDEQFF
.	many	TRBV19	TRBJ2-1	TGTGCCAGTAGTTTGGCTAGCAATGAGCAGTTCTTC	CASSLASNEQFF
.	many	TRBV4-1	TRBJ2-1	TGCGCCAGCAGCCAAGACTACTACAATGAGCAGTTCTTC	CASSQDYYNEQFF
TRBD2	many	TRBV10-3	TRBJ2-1	TGTGCCACCGGACCGGGACTAGTAAATGAGCAGTTCTTC	CATGPGLVNEQFF
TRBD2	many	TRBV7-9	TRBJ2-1	TGTGCCAGCAGCTTCATAGCGGGGGGTAACAATGAGCAGTTCTTC	CASSFIAGGNNEQFF
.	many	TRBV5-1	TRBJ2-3	TGCGCCAGCAGCTCGGGACTGATATTCCCAGATACGCAGTATTTT	CASSSGLIFPDTQYF
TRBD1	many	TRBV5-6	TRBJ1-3	TGTGCCAGCAGCGGGTACAGGGGAGCGTCGGCAGGAAACACCATATATTTT	CASSGYRGASAGNTIYF
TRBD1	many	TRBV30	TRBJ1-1	TGTGCCTGGAGTGGGGGGGACAGGGGACAAAACACTGAAGCTTTCTTT	CAWSGGDRGQNTEAFF
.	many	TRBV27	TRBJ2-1	TGTGCCAGCAGTTTAGGAGGGGGGGCCCCCAATGAGCAGTTCTTC	CASSLGGGAPNEQFF
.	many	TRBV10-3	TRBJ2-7	TGTGCCATCAGTGAGTCTATTTACGAGCAGTACTTC	CAISESIYEQYF
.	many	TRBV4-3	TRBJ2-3	TGCGCCAGCAGTCAAACTACAGGGTTCGGCACAGATACGCAGTATTTT	CASSQTTGFGTDTQYF
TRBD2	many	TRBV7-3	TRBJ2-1	TGTGCCAGCAGCTGGGGGGGTTACAATGAGCAGTTCTTC	CASSWGGYNEQFF
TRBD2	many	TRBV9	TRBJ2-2	TGTGCCAGCAGCATAAGCGGGGGTCACACCGGGGAGCTGTTTTTT	CASSISGGHTGELFF
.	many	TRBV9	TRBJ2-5	TGTGCCAGCAGCGTAGATCCGGGGGGCGGGACCCAGTACTTC	CASSVDPGGGTQYF
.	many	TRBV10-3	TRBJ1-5	TGTGCCATCAGTGAGGCAGGGGAGAGGATCAATCAGCCCCAGCATTTT	CAISEAGERINQPQHF
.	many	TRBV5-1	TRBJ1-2	TGCGCCAGCAGCTTGCAGGGATCGGACTATGGCTACACCTTC	CASSLQGSDYGYTF
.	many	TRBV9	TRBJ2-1	TGTGCCAGCAACGGGATCAGCTCCTACAATGAGCAGTTCTTC	CASNGISSYNEQFF